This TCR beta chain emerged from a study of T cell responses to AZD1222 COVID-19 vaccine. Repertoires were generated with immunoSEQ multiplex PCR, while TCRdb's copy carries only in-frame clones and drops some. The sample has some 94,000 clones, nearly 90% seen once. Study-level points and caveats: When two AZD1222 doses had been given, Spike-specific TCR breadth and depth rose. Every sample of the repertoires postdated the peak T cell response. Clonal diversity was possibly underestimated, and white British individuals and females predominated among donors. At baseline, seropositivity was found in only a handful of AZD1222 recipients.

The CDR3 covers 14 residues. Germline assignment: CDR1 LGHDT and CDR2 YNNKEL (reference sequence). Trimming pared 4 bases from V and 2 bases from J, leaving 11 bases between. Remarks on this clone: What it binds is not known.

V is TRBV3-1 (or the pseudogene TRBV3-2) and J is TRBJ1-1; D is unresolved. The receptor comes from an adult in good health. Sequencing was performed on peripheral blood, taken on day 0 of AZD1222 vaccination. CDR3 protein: CASSRGMLNTEAFF. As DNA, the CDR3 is TGTGCCAGCAGCCGAGGGATGCTAAACACTGAAGCTTTCTTT.